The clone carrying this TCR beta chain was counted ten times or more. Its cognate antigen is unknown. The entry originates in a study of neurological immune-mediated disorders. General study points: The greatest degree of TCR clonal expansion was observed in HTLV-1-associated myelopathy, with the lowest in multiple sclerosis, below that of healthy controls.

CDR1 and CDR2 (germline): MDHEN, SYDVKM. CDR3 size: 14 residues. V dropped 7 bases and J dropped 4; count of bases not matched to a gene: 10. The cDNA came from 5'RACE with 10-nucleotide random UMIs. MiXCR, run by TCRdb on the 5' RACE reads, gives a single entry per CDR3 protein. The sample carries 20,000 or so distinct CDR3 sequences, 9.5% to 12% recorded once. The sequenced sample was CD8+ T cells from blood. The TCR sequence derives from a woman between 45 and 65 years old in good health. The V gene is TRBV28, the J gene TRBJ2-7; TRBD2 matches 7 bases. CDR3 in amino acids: CASIGSGNSYEQYF. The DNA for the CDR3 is TGTGCCAGCATCGGAAGCGGGAATTCTTACGAGCAGTACTTC.